Presented here are 21 T cell receptor beta chains from one specimen sequenced in a study of cytomegalovirus exposure and HLA in healthy donors. A multiplex PCR was run with 60 Vbeta primers and 13 Jbeta primers. Clones were sequenced by immunoSEQ multiplex PCR, and TCRdb holds only the in-frame ones, with some missing. This table holds about 85,000 clones, roughly 73% found once. Sequencing input: PBMCs. The receptors come from a boy aged 10-17 years in good health and CMV-seronegative.

The chain has TRBV7-7 and TRBJ2-1, with D possibly matching TRBD2 (5 bases). Germline CDR1 SSHAT, CDR2 FNYEAQ (reference sequence). V lost 1 base, J lost 7 bases, and 8 bases lay in between. The CDR3 is 13 residues long. CDR3: CASSLERGNEQFF. The DNA of the CDR3 is TGTGCCAGCAGCTTAGAACGGGGTAATGAGCAGTTCTTC.

The rearrangement uses TRBV10-3 and TRBJ1-2; possibly TRBD1 for D (6 bases). Germline values: CDR1 ENHRY, CDR2 SYGVKD. CDR3 length equals 13 residues. V lost 3 bases and J 2 bases, leaving 7 bases between the germline ends. The CDR3 protein is CAISEGQNYGYTF. Here the CDR3 DNA reads TGTGCCATCAGTGAAGGACAGAACTATGGCTACACCTTC.

V gene TRBV28 combines with J gene TRBJ1-2; perhaps TRBD1 as D (5 bases). Germline V gene lookup returns CDR1 MDHEN and CDR2 SYDVKM. The CDR3 spans 11 residues. V was clipped by 7 bases and J by 8 bases, with 11 bases between them. In nucleotides, the CDR3 is TGTGCCAGCACCCAGGGTCGCGGCTACACCTTC. Translating it yields CASTQGRGYTF.

This chain joins TRBV27 and TRBJ1-3; D call uncertain. Germline loops: CDR1 MNHEY, CDR2 SMNVEV (reference sequence). V gave up 5 bases and J gave up 8 bases, with 13 bases separating them. CDR3 length: 13 residues. This chain's CDR3 is CASSPSSRDTIYF. The CDR3 nucleotides read TGTGCCAGCAGTCCCTCCTCCCGGGACACCATATATTTT.

This chain's CDR3 is CAISSPLGLAGVKGETQYF. The CDR3 DNA reads as TGTGCCATCAGTTCCCCACTCGGACTAGCGGGAGTAAAAGGAGAGACCCAGTACTTC. This chain joins TRBV10-3 and TRBJ2-5, with TRBD2 identical over 13 bases. After removal of 5 bases from V and 4 bases from J, the junction contained 16 bases not matched to a gene. The CDR3 spans 19 residues. In germline, CDR1 is ENHRY, CDR2 SYGVKD.

The rearrangement uses TRBV28 and TRBJ2-6, with 7 positions matching TRBD1. Losses at the gene ends were 4 bases for V and 0 bases for J; bases not matched to a gene: 6. CDR1 is MDHEN, CDR2 SYDVKM, per germline. This CDR3 is 17 amino acids long. CDR3 loop: CASSSPGTASGANVLTF. In nucleotides, the CDR3 is TGTGCCAGCAGTTCCCCGGGGACAGCCTCTGGGGCCAACGTCCTGACTTTC.

This sequence joins TRBV6-1 and TRBJ1-1; D remains unclear. Per the germline V gene, CDR1 is MNHNS and CDR2 is SASEGT. CDR3 length: 12 amino acids. The V and J ends lost 1 base and 5 bases respectively, with 5 bases between them. CDR3 in DNA: TGTGCCAGCAGTGAAGTTCGGACTGAAGCTTTCTTT. Amino acid sequence: CASSEVRTEAFF.

The chain recombines TRBV19 with TRBJ1-2; 7 bases align to TRBD1. Germline values: CDR1 LNHDA, CDR2 SQIVND (reference sequence). J gave up 5 bases and V 5 bases, and 2 bases lay outside the gene matches. There are 12 residues in the CDR3. The CDR3 is CASSWGQYGYTF. Here the CDR3 DNA reads TGTGCCAGTAGTTGGGGACAGTATGGCTACACCTTC.

The table lists this clone with a count of one. The chain has TRBV6-4 and TRBJ2-6; D unresolved. This CDR3 comprises 14 residues. V shed 4 bases and J shed 1 base, with 5 bases lying between them. Germline loops: CDR1 MRHNA, CDR2 SNTAGT. The CDR3 sequence: CASSVSSGANVLTF. The CDR3 bases are TGTGCCAGCAGTGTGAGTTCTGGGGCCAACGTCCTGACTTTC.

V and J are TRBV29-1 and TRBJ2-2, with D perhaps matching TRBD2 (6 bases). V lost 6 bases, J lost 6 bases, and 17 bases lay in between. Germline assignment: CDR1 SQVTM and CDR2 ANQGSEA. CDR3 length: 14 residues. The DNA for the CDR3 is TGCAGCGTCTCCGGGACTGGCGGGGCCGGGGAGCTGTTTTTT. Translation: CSVSGTGGAGELFF.

V usage is TRBV9 and J usage is TRBJ1-3, with D perhaps matching TRBD1 (6 bases). The CDR3 sequence is 13 residues long. V shed 3 bases and J shed 8 bases, with 12 bases lying between them. Per germline, CDR1 SGDLS and CDR2 YYNGEE. In nucleotides, the CDR3 is TGTGCCAGCAGCGGAGGGGGTGTGGACACCATATATTTT. It encodes CASSGGGVDTIYF.

This chain links TRBV4-1 with TRBJ1-4, with 9 positions matching TRBD1. CDR3 length: 15 residues. V was clipped by 2 bases and J by 8 bases; unmatched bases: 6. Germline V gives CDR1 MGHRA, CDR2 YSYEKL. The CDR3 loop is CASSQPGQGPEKLFF. In DNA form, the CDR3 reads TGCGCCAGCAGCCAACCGGGACAGGGTCCGGAAAAACTGTTTTTT.

The chain couples TRBV5-1 to TRBJ2-7; 7 bases match TRBD1. Germline loops: CDR1 SGHRS, CDR2 YFSETQ. CDR3 length: 16 amino acids. J lost 2 bases, V lost 3 bases, and 11 bases had no gene match. The CDR3 region has the DNA TGCGCCAGCAGCTACCAAGGGGGCGGTTCAACCTACGAGCAGTACTTC. This translates into CASSYQGGGSTYEQYF.

The rearrangement links TRBV4-1 to TRBJ1-1, with 9 bases that match TRBD1. V was clipped by 8 bases and J by 5 bases; unmatched bases: 12. Germline V gene sequence: CDR1 MGHRA, CDR2 YSYEKL. This CDR3 contains 15 residues. CDR3 sequence: CASDSPGQGLTEAFF. The CDR3 nucleotides are TGCGCCAGCGACTCCCCGGGACAGGGCTTAACTGAAGCTTTCTTT.

The CDR3 DNA reads as TGTGCCAGCAGTGGGACAGGGGGCCGGTACACTGAAGCTTTCTTT. As protein: CASSGTGGRYTEAFF. The chain has TRBV6-1 and TRBJ1-1; 11 positions match TRBD1. The trim removed 4 bases at V and 3 bases at J, leaving 4 bases unmatched. CDR3 length equals 15 residues. Germline CDR1 reads MNHNS; CDR2 reads SASEGT.

The J gene is TRBJ2-2, the V gene TRBV4-3; perhaps TRBD2 as D (6 bases). Deletions cut 1 base from V and 4 bases from J, with 10 bases between. Germline-derived CDR1 and CDR2 are LGHNA and YSLEER. This CDR3 region has 15 residues. Here the CDR3 DNA reads TGCGCCAGCAGCCAAGGACGGGGGACCACCGGGGAGCTGTTTTTT. Amino acid sequence: CASSQGRGTTGELFF.

Only a few counts were recorded for this clone. This chain connects TRBV6-5 to TRBJ2-5; D possibly corresponds to TRBD1 (5 bases). Germline CDR1 and CDR2: MNHEY and SVGAGI. The germline V and J ends were trimmed by 3 bases and 4 bases, with 6 bases remaining between them. The CDR3 has 12 amino acids. The CDR3 DNA sequence: TGTGCCAGCAGTTATGGGGCAGAGACCCAGTACTTC. This codes for CASSYGAETQYF.

The rearrangement joins TRBV28 to TRBJ2-6, with TRBD1 matching over 7 bases. CDR1 MDHEN and CDR2 SYDVKM come from the germline V gene. This CDR3 comprises 15 residues. J was trimmed by 1 base and V by 6 bases; bases with no gene match: 3. CDR3 protein: CASRKGASGANVLTF. CDR3 in DNA: TGTGCCAGCAGAAAGGGGGCTTCTGGGGCCAACGTCCTGACTTTC.

The J gene is TRBJ1-1, the V gene TRBV29-1, with unresolved D. The ends were cut back, 3 bases at V and 5 bases at J, with 13 bases in the middle. This CDR3 is 13 amino acids long. The germline CDR1 and CDR2 sequences are SQVTM and ANQGSEA. The chain's CDR3 is CSVDQGGGTEAFF. For the CDR3, the DNA is TGCAGCGTTGATCAAGGAGGAGGAACTGAAGCTTTCTTT.

As DNA, the CDR3 is TGTGCCAGCAGCCTGGGGACAGGGGGACGGGCAGATACGCAGTATTTT. The encoded protein is CASSLGTGGRADTQYF. This chain links TRBV7-8 with TRBJ2-3, with TRBD1 matching 11 bases. V lost 5 bases to trimming and J lost 4 bases; unmatched junction nucleotides: 8. The CDR3 is made up of 16 amino acids. The germline V gene encodes CDR1 SGHVS and CDR2 FQNEAQ.

CDR3 coding DNA: TGTGCCAGCAGCCCCGACAGGGACACCGGGGAGCTGTTTTTT. Translated: CASSPDRDTGELFF. The rearrangement links TRBV7-3 to TRBJ2-2; 7 bases map to TRBD1. The ends lost 5 bases at V and 3 bases at J; junction bases unmatched: 3. The CDR3 spans 14 residues. CDR1 and CDR2 from the germline V gene are SGHTA and FQGTGA.